This T cell receptor beta chain is drawn from a study of T cells in localized non-small cell lung cancer. Method: immunoSEQ multiplex PCR; TCRdb's copy keeps in-frame clones and lacks some. This table holds tens of thousands of clones, 91% found once. Trimming shortened V by 3 bases and J by 3 bases, and 9 bases separated the two germline ends. CDR1 and CDR2 (germline): MRHNA, SNTAGT. The CDR3 sequence is 14 residues long. The receptor was isolated from a female donor over 55 with stage I lung adenocarcinoma. The sample was peripheral blood, taken before any cancer treatment. The chain uses TRBV6-4 and TRBJ1-5; no definite D call. The CDR3 protein is CASSEYPSNQPQHF. CDR3 nucleotide sequence: TGTGCCAGCAGTGAGTACCCGTCCAATCAGCCCCAGCATTTT.